Below, 9 T cell receptor beta chains from the same sample are listed, as sequenced in a study of early T cells in non-severe SARS-CoV-2 infection. Using its own MiXCR run on the 5' RACE reads, TCRdb lists one record per CDR3 protein. The repertoire includes 68,000 or so distinct CDR3 sequences, 9% to 15% of them detected once, and under 2% sits in the top ten. The source material was whole blood. All receptors come from an adult who was a healthcare worker with PCR-confirmed SARS-CoV-2 infection or an uninfected control (not recorded which).

This clonotype was observed at least ten times. V is TRBV9 and J is TRBJ2-5; 8 positions match TRBD2. CDR1 SGDLS and CDR2 YYNGEE come from the germline V gene. V was clipped by 5 bases and J by 2 bases; unmatched bases: 8. The CDR3 spans 15 residues. The CDR3 reads CASSERGFQQETQYF. In DNA, the CDR3 is TGTGCCAGCAGTGAGCGGGGGTTTCAACAAGAGACCCAGTACTTC.

The chain has TRBV6-5 and TRBJ2-7; 7 bases match TRBD1. V trimming: 2 bases; J trimming: 7 bases; junction bases outside the gene matches: 11. The CDR3 is 15 amino acids. CDR1 is MNHEY, CDR2 SVGAGI, per germline. In nucleotides, the CDR3 is TGTGCCAGCAGTTACGAGGGGGCCCATTTCTCAGAGCAGTACTTC. Protein sequence: CASSYEGAHFSEQYF.

CDR3 nucleotide sequence: TGTGCCAGCAGCTCAGGACTAGCGGGGGGGGAGCAGTACTTC. Protein sequence: CASSSGLAGGEQYF. The V call is TRBV5-4, the J call TRBJ2-7; TRBD2 agrees at 15 bases. J gave up 7 bases and V 3 bases, and 2 bases lay outside the gene matches. Germline V gene lookup returns CDR1 SGHNT and CDR2 YYREEE (reference sequence). The CDR3 runs to 14 residues.

This clonotype was seen at least ten times. The chain uses TRBV6-5 and TRBJ1-1; D perhaps matches TRBD1 (6 bases). The CDR3 totals 15 residues. The germline V gene has CDR1 MNHEY and CDR2 SVGAGI. V was cut by 2 bases and J by 0 bases, with 10 bases left in between. The CDR3 bases are TGTGCCAGCAGTTACGGAACAGGGTTGAACACTGAAGCTTTCTTT. As protein: CASSYGTGLNTEAFF.

This clonotype was detected only a few times. This chain connects TRBV30 to TRBJ2-7; either TRBD1 or TRBD2 may fit D (6 bases each). The CDR3 is 13 residues long. V was trimmed by 4 bases and J by 4 bases, leaving 14 bases between them. Germline lookup yields CDR1 GTSNPN and CDR2 SVGIG (reference sequence). The CDR3 sequence: CAWNTGAGYEQYF. In DNA form, the CDR3 reads TGTGCCTGGAATACGGGGGCAGGGTACGAGCAGTACTTC.

This clonotype was counted many times. DNA for the CDR3: TGTGCCAGCAGCCCGGTCGGGGGGGAGACCCAGTACTTC. Translated, it gives CASSPVGGETQYF. The chain joins TRBV7-9 to TRBJ2-5; 7 nucleotides match TRBD2. The CDR3 loop spans 13 amino acids. Germline CDR1 is SEHNR and CDR2 is FQNEAQ (reference sequence). The ends lost 5 bases at V and 5 bases at J; junction bases unmatched: 5.

The chain carries TRBV3-1 and TRBJ1-6; maybe TRBD1 (6 bases). The CDR3 is 19 residues long. Germline loops: CDR1 LGHDT, CDR2 YNNKEL (reference sequence). Deletions cut 0 bases from V and 0 bases from J, with 15 bases between. The CDR3 nucleotides read TGTGCCAGCAGCCAAGATATCCCCAGGGGTTTCTCCTATAATTCACCCCTCCACTTT. Protein: CASSQDIPRGFSYNSPLHF. Using reference TRBV3-1 and TRBJ1-6 for the parts outside the CDR3, the full variable domain is DTAVSQTPKYLVTQMGNDKSIKCEQNLGHDTMYWYKQDSKKFLKIMFSYNNKELIINETVPNRFSPKSPDKAHLNLHINSLELGDSAVYFCASSQDIPRGFSYNSPLHFGNGTRLTVT.

This clonotype has only one observation. The rearrangement links TRBV7-3 to TRBJ2-3; D remains unclear. Germline assignment: CDR1 SGHTA and CDR2 FQGTGA. The V gene lost 5 bases and the J gene lost 0 bases, with 12 bases spanning the gap. The CDR3 sequence is 15 residues long. The CDR3 region is CASSPSRSSTDTQYF. CDR3 in DNA: TGTGCCAGCAGCCCCTCCCGGTCCAGCACAGATACGCAGTATTTT.

The V and J genes are TRBV2 and TRBJ2-4; D is perhaps TRBD1 (6 bases). The CDR3 is made up of 17 amino acids. Trimming cost V 2 bases and J 4 bases, with 18 bases left between them. Germline V CDR1 and CDR2: SNHLY, FYNNEI. This chain's CDR3 is CASSEPWALGAKNIQYF. The CDR3 DNA reads as TGTGCCAGCAGTGAACCCTGGGCTCTGGGGGCAAAAAACATTCAGTACTTC.